A selection of T cell receptor beta chains follows, all from one sample in a study of T-cell memory formation after mild COVID-19. TCRdb re-derived calls from the 5' RACE reads in MiXCR, one entry per CDR3 protein. The data show more than 350,000 distinct CDR3 sequences, approximately 21% seen once. The sequenced sample was PBMCs or a T cell subset sorted from them (not recorded which). The receptors shown here come from an adult woman who had mild COVID-19 (a few samples of this study predate the infection). Cell type and time point are not known. CDR3s include the opening cysteine and the closing phenylalanine or tryptophan. Fields, in order: V gene, CDR3 length, D gene, clone size, J gene, CDR3 DNA, CDR3 protein. D genes are given only for firm matches. Size tells how often a clone was seen (once, few, many) or the class of an expanded clone, and some rows leave it out.

v_gene: TRBV27
len: 15
d_gene: TRBD2
abundance: -
j_gene: TRBJ2-7
CDR3nt: TGTGCCAGCAGGACCACCTTAGCGGGACCACTCGAGCAGTACTTC
CDR3aa: CASRTTLAGPLEQYF

v_gene: TRBV12-3/TRBV12-4
len: 14
d_gene: TRBD1
abundance: many
j_gene: TRBJ2-7
CDR3nt: TGTGCCAGCAGTTTAGAGGGACAGACCGGCGAGCAGTACTTC
CDR3aa: CASSLEGQTGEQYF

v_gene: TRBV11-3
len: 18
d_gene: -
abundance: -
j_gene: TRBJ2-2
CDR3nt: TGTGCCAGCAGCGGCCAAGGTTGGGGGGAGCGAGGTACCGGGGAGCTGTTTTTT
CDR3aa: CASSGQGWGERGTGELFF

v_gene: TRBV15
len: 15
d_gene: -
abundance: -
j_gene: TRBJ1-1
CDR3nt: TGTGCCACCAGCACCTCCCCAGGGTACTCTTCTGAAGCTTTCTTT
CDR3aa: CATSTSPGYSSEAFF

v_gene: TRBV14
len: 11
d_gene: -
abundance: few
j_gene: TRBJ1-1
CDR3nt: TGTGCCAGCAGAATGGGCACTGAAGCTTTCTTT
CDR3aa: CASRMGTEAFF

v_gene: TRBV7-2
len: 15
d_gene: TRBD1
abundance: few
j_gene: TRBJ2-5
CDR3nt: TGTGCCAGCAGCCCGGACAGGGCGCCACCGGGGACCCAGTACTTC
CDR3aa: CASSPDRAPPGTQYF

v_gene: TRBV15
len: 12
d_gene: -
abundance: few
j_gene: TRBJ1-2
CDR3nt: TGTGCCACCAGCAAAGGTCAAGGTGGCTACACCTTC
CDR3aa: CATSKGQGGYTF

v_gene: TRBV12-3/TRBV12-4
len: 16
d_gene: TRBD2
abundance: -
j_gene: TRBJ2-5
CDR3nt: TGTGCCAGCAGTTTCGGAGCGGGGGTGCCTCAAGAGACCCAGTACTTC
CDR3aa: CASSFGAGVPQETQYF

v_gene: TRBV29-1
len: 14
d_gene: TRBD1
abundance: -
j_gene: TRBJ2-6
CDR3nt: TGCAGCGTTGGGACAGGGTCTGGGGCCAACGTCCTGACTTTC
CDR3aa: CSVGTGSGANVLTF

v_gene: TRBV21-1
len: 15
d_gene: -
abundance: -
j_gene: TRBJ1-4
CDR3nt: TGTGCCAGCAGCGCATACGGAAGTTCTAATGAAAAACTGTTTTTT
CDR3aa: CASSAYGSSNEKLFF

v_gene: TRBV30
len: 14
d_gene: TRBD2
abundance: -
j_gene: TRBJ2-7
CDR3nt: TGTGCCTGGAGTGCCGGGGGGGGCATGTACGAGCAGTACTTC
CDR3aa: CAWSAGGGMYEQYF